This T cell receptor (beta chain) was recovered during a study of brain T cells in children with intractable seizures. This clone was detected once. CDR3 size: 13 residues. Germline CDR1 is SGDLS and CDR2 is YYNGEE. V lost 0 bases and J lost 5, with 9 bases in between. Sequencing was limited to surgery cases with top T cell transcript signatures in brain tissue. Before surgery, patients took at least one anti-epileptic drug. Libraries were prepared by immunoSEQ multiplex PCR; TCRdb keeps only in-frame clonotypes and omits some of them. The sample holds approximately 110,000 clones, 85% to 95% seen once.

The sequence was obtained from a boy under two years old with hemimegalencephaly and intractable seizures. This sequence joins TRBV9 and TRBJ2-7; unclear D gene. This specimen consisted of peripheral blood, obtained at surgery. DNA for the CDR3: TGTGCCAGCAGCGTAGGTACGGGCAACGAGCAGTACTTC. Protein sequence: CASSVGTGNEQYF.